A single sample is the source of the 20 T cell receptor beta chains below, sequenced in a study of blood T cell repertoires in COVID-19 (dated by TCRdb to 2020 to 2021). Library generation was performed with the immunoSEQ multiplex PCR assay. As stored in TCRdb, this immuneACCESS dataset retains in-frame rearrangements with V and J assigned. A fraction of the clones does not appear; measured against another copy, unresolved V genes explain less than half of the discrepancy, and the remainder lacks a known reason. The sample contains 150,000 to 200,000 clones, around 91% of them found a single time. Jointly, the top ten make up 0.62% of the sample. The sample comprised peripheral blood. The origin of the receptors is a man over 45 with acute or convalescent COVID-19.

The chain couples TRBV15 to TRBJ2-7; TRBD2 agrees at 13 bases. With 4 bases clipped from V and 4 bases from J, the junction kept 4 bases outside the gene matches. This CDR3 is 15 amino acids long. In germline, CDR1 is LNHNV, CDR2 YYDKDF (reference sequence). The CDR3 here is CATSKGLAGVYEQYF. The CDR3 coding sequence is TGTGCCACCAGCAAAGGACTAGCGGGAGTTTACGAGCAGTACTTC. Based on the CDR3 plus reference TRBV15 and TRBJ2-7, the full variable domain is DAMVIQNPRYQVTQFGKPVTLSCSQTLNHNVMYWYQQKSSQAPKLLFHYYDKDFNNEADTPDNFQSRRPNTSFCFLDIRSPGLGDTAMYLCATSKGLAGVYEQYFGPGTRLTVT.

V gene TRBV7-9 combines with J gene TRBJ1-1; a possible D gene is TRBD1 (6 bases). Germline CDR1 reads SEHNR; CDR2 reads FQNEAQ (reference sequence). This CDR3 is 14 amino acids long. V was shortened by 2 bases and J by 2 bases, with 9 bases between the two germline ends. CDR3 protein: CASSLTQGNTEAFF. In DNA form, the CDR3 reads TGTGCCAGCAGCTTAACACAGGGAAACACTGAAGCTTTCTTT.

The CDR3 spells CASSLGGGRYEQYF. Written as DNA, the CDR3 is TGTGCCAGCAGCTTAGGGGGAGGGCGGTACGAGCAGTACTTC. This chain joins TRBV13 and TRBJ2-7, with 7 bases matching TRBD2. The CDR3 has 14 residues. Per the germline V gene, CDR1 is PRHDT and CDR2 is FYEKMQ (reference sequence). With 0 bases clipped from V and 4 bases from J, the junction kept 3 bases outside the gene matches.

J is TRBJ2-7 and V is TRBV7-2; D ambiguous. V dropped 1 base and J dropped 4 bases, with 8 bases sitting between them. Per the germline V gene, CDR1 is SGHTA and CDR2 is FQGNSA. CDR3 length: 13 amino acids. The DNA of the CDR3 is TGTGCCAGCAGCTTAGTGAGGAGTTACGAGCAGTACTTC. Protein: CASSLVRSYEQYF.

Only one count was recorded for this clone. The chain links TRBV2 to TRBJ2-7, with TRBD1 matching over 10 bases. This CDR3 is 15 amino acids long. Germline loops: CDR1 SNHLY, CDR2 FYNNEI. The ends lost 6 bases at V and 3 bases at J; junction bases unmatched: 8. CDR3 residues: CASRDPGTGVYEQYF. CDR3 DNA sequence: TGTGCCAGCAGGGATCCCGGGACAGGGGTCTACGAGCAGTACTTC.

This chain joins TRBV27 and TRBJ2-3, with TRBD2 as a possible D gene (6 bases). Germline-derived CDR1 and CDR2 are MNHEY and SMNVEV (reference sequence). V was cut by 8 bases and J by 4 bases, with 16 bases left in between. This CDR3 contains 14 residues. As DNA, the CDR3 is TGTGCCAGCTGGGGTCTGCGGGGCCCAGATACGCAGTATTTT. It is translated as CASWGLRGPDTQYF.

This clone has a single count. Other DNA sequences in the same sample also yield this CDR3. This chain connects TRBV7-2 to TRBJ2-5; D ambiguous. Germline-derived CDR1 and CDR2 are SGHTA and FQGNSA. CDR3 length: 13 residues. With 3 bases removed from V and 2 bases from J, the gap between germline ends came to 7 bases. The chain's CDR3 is CASSFGLQETQYF. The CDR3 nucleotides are TGTGCCAGCAGCTTTGGGCTACAAGAGACCCAGTACTTC.

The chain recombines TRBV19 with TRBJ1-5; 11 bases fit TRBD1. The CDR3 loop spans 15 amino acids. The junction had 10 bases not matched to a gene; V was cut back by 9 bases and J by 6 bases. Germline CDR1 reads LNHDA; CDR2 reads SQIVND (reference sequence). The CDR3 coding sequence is TGTGCCAGCCCGAACCGGGACAGGGGGACTCAGCCCCAGCATTTT. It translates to CASPNRDRGTQPQHF.

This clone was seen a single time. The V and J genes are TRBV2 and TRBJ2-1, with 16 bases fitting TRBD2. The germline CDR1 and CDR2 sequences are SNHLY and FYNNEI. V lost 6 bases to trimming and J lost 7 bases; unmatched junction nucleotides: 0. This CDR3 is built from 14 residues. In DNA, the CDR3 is TGTGCCAGCAGGGGACTAGCGGGAGGGAATGAGCAGTTCTTC. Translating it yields CASRGLAGGNEQFF.

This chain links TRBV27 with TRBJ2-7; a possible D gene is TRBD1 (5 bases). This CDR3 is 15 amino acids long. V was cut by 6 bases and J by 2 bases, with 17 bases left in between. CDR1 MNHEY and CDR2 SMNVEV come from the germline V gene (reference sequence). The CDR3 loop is CASRLMDTGPYEQYF. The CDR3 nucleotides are TGTGCCAGCAGACTCATGGACACTGGGCCCTACGAGCAGTACTTC.

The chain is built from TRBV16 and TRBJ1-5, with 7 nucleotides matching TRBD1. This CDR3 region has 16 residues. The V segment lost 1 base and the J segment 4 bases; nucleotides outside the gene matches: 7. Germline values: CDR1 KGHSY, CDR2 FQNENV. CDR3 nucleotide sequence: TGTGCCAGCAGCCAATGGAAACAGGGGCCAAATCAGCCCCAGCATTTT. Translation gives CASSQWKQGPNQPQHF.

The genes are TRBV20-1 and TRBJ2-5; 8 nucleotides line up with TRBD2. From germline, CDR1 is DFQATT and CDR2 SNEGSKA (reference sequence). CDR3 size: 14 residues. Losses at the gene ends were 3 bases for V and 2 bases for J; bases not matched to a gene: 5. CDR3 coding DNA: TGCAGTGCTAGTACGCGGGGGGCACAAGAGACCCAGTACTTC. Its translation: CSASTRGAQETQYF.

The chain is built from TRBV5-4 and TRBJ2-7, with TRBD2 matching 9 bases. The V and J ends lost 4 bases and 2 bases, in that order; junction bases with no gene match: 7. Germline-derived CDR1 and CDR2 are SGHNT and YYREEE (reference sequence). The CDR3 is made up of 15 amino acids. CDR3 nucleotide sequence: TGTGCCAGCAGCCTCCCGGCTAGCGGGACCTACGAGCAGTACTTC. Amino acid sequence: CASSLPASGTYEQYF. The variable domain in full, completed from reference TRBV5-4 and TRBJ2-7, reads ETGVTQSPTHLIKTRGQQVTLRCSSQSGHNTVSWYQQALGQGPQFIFQYYREEENGRGNFPPRFSGLQFPNYSSELNVNALELDDSALYLCASSLPASGTYEQYFGPGTRLTVT.

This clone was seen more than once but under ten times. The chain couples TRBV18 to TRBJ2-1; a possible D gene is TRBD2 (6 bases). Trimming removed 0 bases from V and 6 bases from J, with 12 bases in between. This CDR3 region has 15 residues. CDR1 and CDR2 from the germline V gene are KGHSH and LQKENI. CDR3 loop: CASSPPVEGGNEQFF. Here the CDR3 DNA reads TGTGCCAGCTCACCACCGGTAGAGGGAGGCAATGAGCAGTTCTTC.

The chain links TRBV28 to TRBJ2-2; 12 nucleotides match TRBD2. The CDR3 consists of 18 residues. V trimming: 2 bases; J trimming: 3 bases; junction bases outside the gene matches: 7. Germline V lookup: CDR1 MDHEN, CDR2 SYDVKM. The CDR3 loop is CASSLTTSGRRDTGELFF. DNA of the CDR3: TGTGCCAGCAGTTTAACGACTAGCGGGAGACGGGACACCGGGGAGCTGTTTTTT.

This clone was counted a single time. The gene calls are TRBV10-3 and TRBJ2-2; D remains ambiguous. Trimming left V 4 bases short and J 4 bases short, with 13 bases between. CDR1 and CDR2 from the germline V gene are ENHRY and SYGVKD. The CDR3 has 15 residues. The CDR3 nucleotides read TGTGCCATCAGTGTCCAACCAGGCGCCACCGGGGAGCTGTTTTTT. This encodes CAISVQPGATGELFF.

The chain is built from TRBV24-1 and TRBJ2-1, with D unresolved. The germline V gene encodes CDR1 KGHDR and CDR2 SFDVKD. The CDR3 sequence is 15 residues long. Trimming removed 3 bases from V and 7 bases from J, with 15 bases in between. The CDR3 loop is CATSDRGLTVNEQFF. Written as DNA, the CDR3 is TGTGCCACCAGTGATCGCGGTCTAACTGTAAATGAGCAGTTCTTC.

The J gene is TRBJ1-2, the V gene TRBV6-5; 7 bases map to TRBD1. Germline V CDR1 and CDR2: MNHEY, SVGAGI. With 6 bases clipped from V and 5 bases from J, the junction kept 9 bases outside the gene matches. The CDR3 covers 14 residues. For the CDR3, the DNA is TGTGCCAGCAGCCCCGGACAGGCGAGATATGGCTACACCTTC. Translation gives CASSPGQARYGYTF.

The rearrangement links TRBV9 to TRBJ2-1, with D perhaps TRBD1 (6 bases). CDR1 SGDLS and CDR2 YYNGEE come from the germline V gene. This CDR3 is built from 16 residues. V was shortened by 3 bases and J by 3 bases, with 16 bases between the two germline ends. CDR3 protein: CASSGIGGGGYNEQFF. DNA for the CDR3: TGTGCCAGCAGCGGTATAGGGGGTGGCGGCTACAATGAGCAGTTCTTC.

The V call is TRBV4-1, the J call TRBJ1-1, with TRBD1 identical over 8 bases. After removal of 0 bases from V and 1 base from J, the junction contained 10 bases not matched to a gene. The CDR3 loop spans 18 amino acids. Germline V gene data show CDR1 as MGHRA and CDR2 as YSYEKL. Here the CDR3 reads CASSQDLWQGAPNTEAFF. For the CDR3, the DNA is TGCGCCAGCAGCCAAGATCTGTGGCAGGGGGCACCGAACACTGAAGCTTTCTTT.